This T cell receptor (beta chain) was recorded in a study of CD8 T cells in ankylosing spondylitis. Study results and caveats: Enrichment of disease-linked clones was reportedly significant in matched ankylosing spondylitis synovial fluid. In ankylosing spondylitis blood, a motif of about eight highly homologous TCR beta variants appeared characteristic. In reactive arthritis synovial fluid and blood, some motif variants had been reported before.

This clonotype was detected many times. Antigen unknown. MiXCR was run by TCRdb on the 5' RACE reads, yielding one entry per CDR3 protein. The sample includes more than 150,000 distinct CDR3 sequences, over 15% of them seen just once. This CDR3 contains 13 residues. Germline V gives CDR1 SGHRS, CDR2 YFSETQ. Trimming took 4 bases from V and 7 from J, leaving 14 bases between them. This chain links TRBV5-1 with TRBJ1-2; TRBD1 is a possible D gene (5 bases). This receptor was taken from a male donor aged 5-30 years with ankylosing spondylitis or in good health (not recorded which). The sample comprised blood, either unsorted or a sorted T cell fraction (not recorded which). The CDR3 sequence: CASSRGLPRGYTF. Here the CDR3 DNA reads TGCGCCAGCAGCCGGGGCCTCCCCCGTGGCTACACCTTC.